The 29 T cell receptor beta chains listed next were all sequenced from one sample in a study of T-cell memory formation after mild COVID-19. TCRdb passed the 5' RACE reads through MiXCR, listing each CDR3 protein once. This sample has some 310,000 distinct CDR3 sequences, with 20% to 25% found just once. Material: PBMCs or a T cell subset sorted from them (not recorded which). The receptors originated from a young man who had mild COVID-19 (a few samples of this study predate the infection). Cell type and time point are not known.

V gene TRBV9 combines with J gene TRBJ2-6; D is unclear. The length of the CDR3 is 15 residues. The V and J ends lost 0 bases and 0 bases respectively, with 4 bases between them. Looked up from germline, CDR1 is SGDLS and CDR2 is YYNGEE. The CDR3 spells CASSVGHSGANVLTF. The CDR3 region has the DNA TGTGCCAGCAGCGTAGGCCACTCTGGGGCCAACGTCCTGACTTTC.

The genes are TRBV7-8 and TRBJ1-4; D is undetermined. The CDR3 length is 16 residues. The germline V gene has CDR1 SGHVS and CDR2 FQNEAQ. V was cut by 1 base and J by 5 bases, with 14 bases left in between. The CDR3 nucleotides are TGTGCCAGCAGCTTAGAAGGCAGCGGAACCAATGAAAAACTGTTTTTT. Protein product: CASSLEGSGTNEKLFF.

The chain has TRBV7-2 and TRBJ1-6; TRBD1 agrees at 9 bases. CDR3 size: 16 residues. J lost 3 bases, V lost 3 bases, and 3 bases had no gene match. Looked up from germline, CDR1 is SGHTA and CDR2 is FQGNSA. The chain's CDR3 is CASSFTGGFYNSPLHF. Written as DNA, the CDR3 is TGTGCCAGCAGCTTCACAGGGGGCTTCTATAATTCACCCCTCCACTTT.

The J gene is TRBJ1-1, the V gene TRBV27, with TRBD1 matching 7 bases. Germline V lookup: CDR1 MNHEY, CDR2 SMNVEV (reference sequence). This CDR3 has 12 amino acids. The J segment lost 11 bases and the V segment lost 6 bases, leaving 9 bases of the junction unmatched. CDR3: CASSSATGEAFF. The CDR3 DNA is TGTGCCAGCAGCTCGGCCACAGGGGAGGCTTTCTTT.

This clonotype was seen at least ten times. The chain has TRBV29-1 and TRBJ1-1, with D possibly TRBD1 on 5 matching bases. V lost 4 bases to trimming and J lost 0 bases, with 9 bases between them. The CDR3 has 13 amino acids. Germline V gene data show CDR1 as SQVTM and CDR2 as ANQGSEA. The CDR3 spells CSVGTLLNTEAFF. The CDR3 DNA reads as TGCAGCGTTGGGACACTCTTGAACACTGAAGCTTTCTTT.

The CDR3 DNA reads as TGCAGTGATAGGCAGCTCTCCGGGGATACGCAGTATTTT. Protein: CSDRQLSGDTQYF. The chain links TRBV20-1 to TRBJ2-3; D ambiguous. The CDR3 has 13 amino acids. Germline CDR1 is DFQATT and CDR2 is SNEGSKA (reference sequence). Trimming removed 7 bases from V and 6 bases from J, with 17 bases in between.

Only a few counts were recorded for this clonotype. The V and J genes are TRBV29-1 and TRBJ1-1; 11 bases fit TRBD1. The CDR3 has 14 amino acids. V trimming: 3 bases; J trimming: 5 bases; junction bases outside the gene matches: 5. Looked up from germline, CDR1 is SQVTM and CDR2 is ANQGSEA. The CDR3 is CSVDRTGGQTEAFF. CDR3 coding DNA: TGCAGCGTTGATAGGACAGGGGGCCAGACTGAAGCTTTCTTT.

This chain joins TRBV5-1 and TRBJ2-7; 11 bases map to TRBD1. Germline CDR1 reads SGHRS; CDR2 reads YFSETQ. The J segment lost 4 bases and the V segment lost 3 bases, leaving 3 bases of the junction unmatched. This CDR3 comprises 14 residues. The CDR3 DNA follows: TGCGCCAGCAGCTGGGACAGGGGGGAGTACGAGCAGTACTTC. Translating gives CASSWDRGEYEQYF.

The chain joins TRBV11-1 to TRBJ2-7; the D call may be TRBD1 or TRBD2 (5 bases each). Germline CDR1 and CDR2: SGHAT and FQDESV (reference sequence). V was trimmed by 4 bases and J by 9 bases, leaving 16 bases between them. This CDR3 is built from 13 residues. CDR3: CASSYSGPDGQYV. As DNA, the CDR3 is TGTGCCAGCAGCTACTCGGGGCCCGATGGGCAGTACGTC.

This clonotype was detected a few times. The chain carries TRBV2 and TRBJ2-7; unclear D gene. V lost 7 bases and J lost 5, with 9 bases in between. The CDR3 length is 11 residues. CDR1 is SNHLY, CDR2 FYNNEI, per germline. The CDR3 is CASNGVNEQYV. The CDR3 DNA is TGTGCCAGCAATGGGGTGAACGAGCAGTACGTC.

The chain joins TRBV7-9 to TRBJ2-1; D is unclear. This CDR3 is built from 11 residues. V was shortened by 5 bases and J by 9 bases, with 8 bases between the two germline ends. Germline assignment: CDR1 SEHNR and CDR2 FQNEAQ (reference sequence). CDR3 sequence: CASSALGEQFF. The CDR3 bases are TGTGCCAGCAGCGCTTTGGGTGAGCAGTTCTTC. The whole variable domain, filled in from reference TRBV7-9 and TRBJ2-1, reads DTGVSQNPRHKITKRGQNVTFRCDPISEHNRLYWYRQTLGQGPEFLTYFQNEAQLEKSRLLSDRFSAERPKGSFSTLEIQRTEQGDSAMYLCASSALGEQFFGPGTRLTVL.

This clonotype was observed a few times. The CDR3 spells CASSYAPPGTSGEETQYF. The DNA for the CDR3 is TGTGCCAGCAGTTACGCACCTCCTGGGACTAGCGGGGAAGAGACCCAGTACTTC. This rearrangement joins TRBV6-5 to TRBJ2-5; 13 nucleotides line up with TRBD2. J gave up 3 bases and V 2 bases, and 9 bases lay outside the gene matches. Germline loops: CDR1 MNHEY, CDR2 SVGAGI. The CDR3 contains 18 residues.

This chain links TRBV20-1 with TRBJ2-1, with D hard to call. Germline V lookup: CDR1 DFQATT, CDR2 SNEGSKA (reference sequence). The CDR3 has 14 residues. V lost 3 bases and J 9 bases, leaving 18 bases between the germline ends. The CDR3 DNA reads as TGCAGTGCTAGTCCCCCCAGTGGGAAGGTTGAGCAGTTCTTC. As protein: CSASPPSGKVEQFF.

This clonotype was seen a few times. The chain recombines TRBV6-2 or TRBV6-3 with TRBJ1-1; the match to TRBD1 covers 8 bases. Germline lookup yields CDR1 MNHEY and CDR2 SVGEGT. The V gene end was trimmed by 4 bases and the J gene end by 2 bases; junction bases not matched to a gene: 12. This CDR3 spans 17 amino acids. CDR3 nucleotides: TGTGCCAGCAGTTTCATCCAGGGGGCCTCCGAAAACACTGAAGCTTTCTTT. As protein: CASSFIQGASENTEAFF.

This clonotype occurred a few times. V gene TRBV9 combines with J gene TRBJ1-3; D gene unclear. Between the trimmed V and J ends, which lost 2 bases and 4 bases, there was a span of 7 bases. CDR3 length: 13 residues. From germline, CDR1 is SGDLS and CDR2 YYNGEE. CDR3 protein: CASSVWAGNTIYF. The CDR3 coding sequence is TGTGCCAGCAGCGTTTGGGCCGGAAACACCATATATTTT.

The rearrangement uses TRBV6-2 or TRBV6-3 and TRBJ2-6; D remains unclear. Germline loops: CDR1 MNHEY, CDR2 SVGEGT. The CDR3 contains 16 residues. The germline V and J ends were trimmed by 4 bases and 0 bases, with 10 bases remaining between them. The CDR3 DNA sequence: TGTGCCAGCAGTTGGTTAGAGGTCTCTGGGGCCAACGTCCTGACTTTC. As protein: CASSWLEVSGANVLTF.

This clonotype was found a few times. The genes are TRBV12-3 or TRBV12-4 and TRBJ2-3; D is possibly TRBD2 (7 bases). V was trimmed by 3 bases and J by 4 bases, leaving 17 bases between them. The CDR3 covers 16 residues. This CDR3 reads CASSFATGRGPDTQYF. CDR3 nucleotide sequence: TGTGCCAGCAGTTTCGCCACAGGGAGGGGACCAGATACGCAGTATTTT.

DNA for the CDR3: TGTGCCAGCAGCTTGAATTGGGCAAGCTTCCGGAAAAGCTACACCTTC. Translation: CASSLNWASFRKSYTF. The chain recombines TRBV5-5 with TRBJ1-2; D remains unclear. The ends were cut back, 1 base at V and 9 bases at J, with 22 bases in the middle. The CDR3 covers 16 residues. Germline V lookup: CDR1 SGHKS, CDR2 YYEKEE (reference sequence).

V is TRBV19 and J is TRBJ1-5; D perhaps matches TRBD1 (5 bases). V lost 5 bases to trimming and J lost 1 base, with 21 bases between them. CDR3 size: 18 residues. Germline V lookup: CDR1 LNHDA, CDR2 SQIVND (reference sequence). The CDR3 reads CASSLSSLDTLSNQPQHF. CDR3 bases: TGTGCCAGTAGTCTCAGCAGTTTGGACACTCTAAGCAATCAGCCCCAGCATTTT. The whole variable domain, filled in from reference TRBV19 and TRBJ1-5, reads DGGITQSPKYLFRKEGQNVTLSCEQNLNHDAMYWYRQDPGQGLRLIYYSQIVNDFQKGDIAEGYSVSREKKESFPLTVTSAQKNPTAFYLCASSLSSLDTLSNQPQHFGDGTRLSIL.

This clonotype was counted between two and nine times. The chain couples TRBV5-1 to TRBJ1-1, with D perhaps matching TRBD1 (5 bases). The CDR3 is 16 amino acids. Looked up from germline, CDR1 is SGHRS and CDR2 is YFSETQ. V gave up 4 bases and J gave up 0 bases, with 16 bases separating them. In DNA form, the CDR3 reads TGCGCCAGCAGCCCGGGGGGATCGGGGGTGAACACTGAAGCTTTCTTT. Protein product: CASSPGGSGVNTEAFF.

In its sample, this clonotype was seen a few times. The chain links TRBV27 to TRBJ1-4; weak D call: TRBD1 (5 bases). CDR1 is MNHEY, CDR2 SMNVEV, per germline (reference sequence). CDR3 length equals 14 residues. Between the trimmed V and J ends, which lost 5 bases and 8 bases, there was a span of 15 bases. CDR3 nucleotides: TGTGCCAGCAGTCCCCGGGGGGTTCGAGAAAAACTGTTTTTT. Translating gives CASSPRGVREKLFF.

This clonotype occurred a few times. The chain recombines TRBV5-6 with TRBJ2-3; 8 bases map to TRBD2. In germline, CDR1 is SGHDT, CDR2 YYEEEE. The ends lost 2 bases at V and 4 bases at J; junction bases unmatched: 6. CDR3 length equals 15 residues. The CDR3 nucleotides are TGTGCCAGCAGCTTAGTGACTAGCGCTGCAGATACGCAGTATTTT. It is translated as CASSLVTSAADTQYF.

The V gene is TRBV6-5, the J gene TRBJ2-5; a possible D gene is TRBD2 (6 bases). The CDR3 runs to 15 residues. In germline, CDR1 is MNHEY, CDR2 SVGAGI. V lost 4 bases and J lost 5, with 17 bases in between. The CDR3 region has the DNA TGTGCCAGCAGTTCCCGGGGGTACGGGGATGAGACCCAGTACTTC. It is translated as CASSSRGYGDETQYF.

This clonotype was picked up one time. The chain uses TRBV15 and TRBJ2-7; the D gene is possibly TRBD2 (6 bases). The CDR3 is 15 residues long. Germline CDR1 LNHNV, CDR2 YYDKDF (reference sequence). V shed 0 bases and J shed 5 bases, with 14 bases lying between them. CDR3 residues: CATSRDRGLENEQYF. The CDR3 nucleotides are TGTGCCACCAGCAGAGATCGGGGACTTGAAAACGAGCAGTACTTC.

V gene TRBV4-3 combines with J gene TRBJ2-5, with 8 bases aligning to TRBD2. CDR1 and CDR2 (germline): LGHNA, YSLEER. The CDR3 runs to 16 residues. Losses at the gene ends were 3 bases for V and 4 bases for J; bases not matched to a gene: 10. CDR3: CASSQTSVPLGETQYF. CDR3 in DNA: TGCGCCAGCAGCCAGACTAGCGTCCCCCTCGGAGAGACCCAGTACTTC.

This clonotype was seen a handful of times. V and J are TRBV3-1 and TRBJ2-2; D ambiguous. CDR1 is LGHDT, CDR2 YNNKEL, per germline (reference sequence). The CDR3 extends over 15 amino acids. The V and J ends lost 4 bases and 4 bases respectively, with 13 bases between them. CDR3 sequence (DNA): TGTGCCAGCAGCCTTCGGGTTGGAATCACCGGGGAGCTGTTTTTT. It specifies CASSLRVGITGELFF.

V gene TRBV5-1 combines with J gene TRBJ2-5; 11 bases are shared with TRBD1. From germline, CDR1 is SGHRS and CDR2 YFSETQ. V lost 3 bases and J lost 5; bases outside the gene matches: 9. This CDR3 has 16 residues. In DNA, the CDR3 is TGCGCCAGCAGCTCGCACGGACAGGGGGCGAGTGAGACCCAGTACTTC. Translating gives CASSSHGQGASETQYF.

This clonotype has a handful of counts. The gene calls are TRBV5-1 and TRBJ2-7; either TRBD1 or TRBD2 may fit D (5 bases each). Deletions cut 4 bases from V and 0 bases from J, with 14 bases between. The CDR3 extends over 15 amino acids. Germline CDR1 SGHRS, CDR2 YFSETQ. DNA for the CDR3: TGCGCCAGCAGCACCGCCGGGGCAGACTCCTACGAGCAGTACGTC. This sequence encodes CASSTAGADSYEQYV.

This clonotype was detected only a few times. This chain links TRBV7-3 with TRBJ1-1; TRBD1 is a possible D gene (5 bases). The CDR3 is made up of 14 amino acids. The germline V gene has CDR1 SGHTA and CDR2 FQGTGA. V was clipped by 5 bases and J by 2 bases, with 12 bases between them. The CDR3 DNA is TGTGCCAGCAGCCTACGGACACAAAACACTGAAGCTTTCTTT. It codes for CASSLRTQNTEAFF.